These 15 T cell receptor beta chains came from one sample sequenced in a study of monozygotic twins with inflammatory bowel disease. TCRdb re-analyzed the 5' RACE reads; it lists each CDR3 protein once, without DNA. The sample's table shows roughly 140,000 distinct CDR3 sequences. Sequencing used blood. Every receptor here comes from a human donor with ulcerative colitis or Crohn's disease, or a healthy co-twin of an affected twin (not recorded which).

The chain has TRBV5-1 and TRBJ2-7; TCRdb lists TRBD1, though no DNA is available to test this call. This CDR3 region has 16 residues. Per germline, CDR1 SGHRS and CDR2 YFSETQ. The CDR3 here is CASSLEWGQWVYEQYF.

The chain recombines TRBV7-6 with TRBJ2-4; the D call of TRBD2 rests on TCRdb alone, since no DNA is present to check it. Germline CDR1 SGHVS, CDR2 FNYEAQ. The CDR3 is 19 amino acids. This chain's CDR3 is CASSLTSGLAGRPKNIQYF.

The CDR3 loop is CASSSTPSAQNIQYF. This rearrangement joins TRBV27 to TRBJ2-4; TCRdb returns TRBD2, unconfirmable since there is no DNA. The germline CDR1 and CDR2 sequences are MNHEY and SMNVEV (reference sequence). This CDR3 has 15 residues.

The genes are TRBV7-2 and TRBJ2-7. The CDR3 has 12 residues. The V gene's germline CDR1 is SGHTA and CDR2 FQGNSA. CDR3 protein: CASSGTNYEQYF. The variable domain in full, completed from reference TRBV7-2 and TRBJ2-7, reads GAGVSQSPSNKVTEKGKDVELRCDPISGHTALYWYRQSLGQGLEFLIYFQGNSAPDKSGLPSDRFSAERTGGSVSTLTIQRTQQEDSAVYLCASSGTNYEQYFGPGTRLTVT.

This sequence joins TRBV6-5 and TRBJ2-7; TCRdb's D call, TRBD1, is unchecked because there is no DNA. Germline V gene sequence: CDR1 MNHEY, CDR2 SVGAGI. The CDR3 contains 16 residues. This CDR3 is CASMLRAGRGPYEQYF.

This chain joins TRBV7-9 and TRBJ2-3; TCRdb reports TRBD1, a call that lacks DNA to check it against. The CDR3 consists of 17 residues. Germline lookup yields CDR1 SEHNR and CDR2 FQNEAQ (reference sequence). CDR3 loop: CASSLANPGTGTDTQYF. Combining the CDR3 with reference TRBV7-9 and TRBJ2-3 gives the whole variable domain DTGVSQNPRHKITKRGQNVTFRCDPISEHNRLYWYRQTLGQGPEFLTYFQNEAQLEKSRLLSDRFSAERPKGSFSTLEIQRTEQGDSAMYLCASSLANPGTGTDTQYFGPGTRLTVL.

V and J are TRBV20-1 and TRBJ2-7; there is no DNA to check the TCRdb D call of TRBD1. Germline values: CDR1 DFQATT, CDR2 SNEGSKA (reference sequence). The CDR3 loop spans 13 amino acids. Here the CDR3 reads CSVVGRFSYEQYF.

The J gene is TRBJ1-1, the V gene TRBV5-1; lacking DNA, the TRBD1 call made by TCRdb goes unchecked. Per the germline V gene, CDR1 is SGHRS and CDR2 is YFSETQ. The CDR3 runs 14 residues. CDR3 loop: CASSLMGGDTEAFF.

This chain connects TRBV28 to TRBJ1-2; the D call from TCRdb, TRBD1, cannot be confirmed without DNA. Germline CDR1 and CDR2: MDHEN and SYDVKM. The CDR3 sequence is 13 residues long. The CDR3 spells CAVWDRANYGYTF.

This chain connects TRBV19 to TRBJ1-1. In germline, CDR1 is LNHDA, CDR2 SQIVND (reference sequence). There are 14 residues in the CDR3. CDR3 protein: CASSTPGGPPEAFF.

The J gene is TRBJ2-5, the V gene TRBV27; the TCRdb call, TRBD1, lacks DNA for checking. The CDR3 extends over 15 amino acids. Germline CDR1 MNHEY, CDR2 SMNVEV (reference sequence). CDR3 region: CASTHRTGNQETQYF.

This rearrangement joins TRBV6-2 or TRBV6-3 to TRBJ2-1; absent DNA, TCRdb's TRBD1 call cannot be checked. Germline CDR1 reads MNHEY; CDR2 reads SVGEGT. CDR3 size: 18 residues. CDR3 sequence reads: CASSSWTRGRSTYNEQFF.

The chain recombines TRBV12-3 or TRBV12-4 with TRBJ1-6. CDR3 length: 13 residues. Here the CDR3 reads CASRSTGDSPLHF.

The chain uses TRBV20-1 and TRBJ2-3; TCRdb lists TRBD2, though no DNA is available to test this call. This CDR3 spans 15 amino acids. Germline CDR1 DFQATT, CDR2 SNEGSKA (reference sequence). The CDR3 sequence is CSARETRGGTDTQYF.

The chain employs TRBV19 and TRBJ1-1. Germline lookup yields CDR1 LNHDA and CDR2 SQIVND (reference sequence). The CDR3 spans 15 residues. CDR3 sequence reads: CASSKGGRSTTEAFF.